The TCR beta chain described here comes from a study of blood T cell repertoires in COVID-19. Study in general: Samples of COVID-19 (acute and convalescent) were obtained from the United States, Italy and Spain. In each case, the material was cDNA or gDNA derived from T cells, B-cell-depleted T cells, or PBMCs.

This clone occurred once. In the authors' workflow: Amplification from reference gene primers served as the basis for estimated nucleated cell counts. TCRdb's table, derived via immunoSEQ multiplex PCR, lists solely in-frame clones and lacks some. V, J and clone size are those of that table, while D and trimming were read from the DNA. Found here are a few hundred thousand clones, approximately 89% of them singletons; the top ten hold roughly 2.5%. This TCR was recovered from a woman between 50 and 59 years old with acute or convalescent COVID-19. The sample was peripheral blood.

CDR3 protein: CASSQDRGGSQPQHF. As DNA, the CDR3 is TGCGCCAGCAGCCAAGACCGCGGGGGGTCTCAGCCCCAGCATTTT. The V call is TRBV4-3, the J call TRBJ1-5, with TRBD1 as a possible D gene (5 bases). Deletions cut 0 bases from V and 6 bases from J, with 12 bases between. The germline CDR1 and CDR2 sequences are LGHNA and YSLEER. This CDR3 comprises 15 residues.